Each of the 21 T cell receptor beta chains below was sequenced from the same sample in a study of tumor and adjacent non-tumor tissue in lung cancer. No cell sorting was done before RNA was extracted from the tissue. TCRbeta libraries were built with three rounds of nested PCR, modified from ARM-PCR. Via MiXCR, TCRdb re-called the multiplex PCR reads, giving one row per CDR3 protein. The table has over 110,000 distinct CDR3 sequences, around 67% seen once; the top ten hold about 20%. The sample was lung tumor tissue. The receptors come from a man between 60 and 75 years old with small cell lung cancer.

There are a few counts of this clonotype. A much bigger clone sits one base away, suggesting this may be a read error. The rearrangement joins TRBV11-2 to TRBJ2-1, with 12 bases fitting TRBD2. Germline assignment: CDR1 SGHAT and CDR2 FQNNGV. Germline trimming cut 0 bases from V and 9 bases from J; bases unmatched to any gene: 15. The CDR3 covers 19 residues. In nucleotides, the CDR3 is TGTGCCAGCAGCTTAGATCTACTAGCGGGAGGTTCTCAGGTGGCTGAGCAGTTCTTC. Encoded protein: CASSLDLLAGGSQVAEQFF. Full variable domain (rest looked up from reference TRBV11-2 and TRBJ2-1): EAGVAQSPRYKIIEKRQSVAFWCNPISGHATLYWYQQILGQGPKLLIQFQNNGVVDDSQLPKDRFSAERLKGVDSTLKIQPAKLEDSAVYLCASSLDLLAGGSQVAEQFFGPGTRLTVL.

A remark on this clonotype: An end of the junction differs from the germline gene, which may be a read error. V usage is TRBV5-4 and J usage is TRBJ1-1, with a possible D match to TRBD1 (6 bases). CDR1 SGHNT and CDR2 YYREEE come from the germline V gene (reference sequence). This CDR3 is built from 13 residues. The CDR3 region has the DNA TGTGGCAGCAGCTTGAAGGGGGACACTGAAGCTTTCTTT. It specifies CGSSLKGDTEAFF.

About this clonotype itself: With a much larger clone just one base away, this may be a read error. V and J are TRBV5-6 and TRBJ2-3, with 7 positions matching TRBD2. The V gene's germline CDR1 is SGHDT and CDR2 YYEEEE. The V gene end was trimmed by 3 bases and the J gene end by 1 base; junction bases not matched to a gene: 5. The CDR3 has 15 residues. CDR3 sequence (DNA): TGTGCCAGCAGCTCTTTAGCGGGTGGCACAGATACGCAGTATTTT. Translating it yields CASSSLAGGTDTQYF.

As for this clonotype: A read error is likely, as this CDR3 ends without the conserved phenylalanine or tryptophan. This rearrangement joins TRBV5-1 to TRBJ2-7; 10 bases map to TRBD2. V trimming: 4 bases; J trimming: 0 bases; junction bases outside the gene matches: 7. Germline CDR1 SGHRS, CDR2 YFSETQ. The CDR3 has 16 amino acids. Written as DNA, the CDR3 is TGCGCCAGCAGCCCGCCCGGACTAGCGGACTCCTACGAGCAGTACCTC. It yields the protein CASSPPGLADSYEQYL.

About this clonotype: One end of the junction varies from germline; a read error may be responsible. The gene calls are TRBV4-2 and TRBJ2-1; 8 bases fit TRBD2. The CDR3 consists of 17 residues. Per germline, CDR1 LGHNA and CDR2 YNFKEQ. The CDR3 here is CANSQASGSGSCNEQFF. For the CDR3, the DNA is TGTGCCAACAGCCAAGCGAGCGGGAGTGGGTCCTGCAATGAGCAGTTCTTC.

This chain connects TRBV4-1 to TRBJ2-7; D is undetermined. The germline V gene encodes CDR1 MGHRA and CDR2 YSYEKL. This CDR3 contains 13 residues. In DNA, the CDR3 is TGCGCCAGTAGCCAAGATCGTGGATGGCGGCAGTATGTC. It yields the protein CASSQDRGWRQYV.

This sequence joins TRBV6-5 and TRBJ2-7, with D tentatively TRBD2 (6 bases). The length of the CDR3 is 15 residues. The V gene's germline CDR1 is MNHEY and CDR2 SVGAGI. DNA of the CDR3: TGTGCCAGCAGGGGGAGGCTAGTGCCAGGCTACGAGCACTACGTC. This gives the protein CASRGRLVPGYEHYV.

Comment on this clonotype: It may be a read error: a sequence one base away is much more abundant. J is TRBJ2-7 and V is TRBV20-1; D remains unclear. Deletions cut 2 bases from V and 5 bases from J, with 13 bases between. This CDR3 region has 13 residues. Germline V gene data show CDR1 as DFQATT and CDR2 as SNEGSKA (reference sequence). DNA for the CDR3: TGCAGTGCTAGATCCCCGATGGGAAACGAGCAGTACGTC. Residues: CSARSPMGNEQYV.

CDR3 DNA sequence: TGTGCCAGCAGTTACCTGGGGTACGATCAGTACGTC. Protein: CASSYLGYDQYV. J is TRBJ2-7 and V is TRBV6-2 or TRBV6-3; D call uncertain. This CDR3 contains 12 residues. Germline V lookup: CDR1 MNHEY, CDR2 SVGEGT.

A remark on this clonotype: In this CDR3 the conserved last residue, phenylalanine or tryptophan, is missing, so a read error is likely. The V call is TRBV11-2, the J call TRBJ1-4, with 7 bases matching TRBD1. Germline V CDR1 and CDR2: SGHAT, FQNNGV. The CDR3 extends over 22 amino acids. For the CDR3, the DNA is TGTGCAAGCAGCCCGAATTTAAGGGGGCGCAGGAGGATAAAGGAGGCTAATGAAAAACTGTTTCTT. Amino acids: CASSPNLRGRRRIKEANEKLFL.

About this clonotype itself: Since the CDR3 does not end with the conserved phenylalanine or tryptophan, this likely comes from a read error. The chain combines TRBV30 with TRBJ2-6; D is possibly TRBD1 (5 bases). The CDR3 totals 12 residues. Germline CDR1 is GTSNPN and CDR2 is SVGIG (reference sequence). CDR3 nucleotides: TGTGGCCAGGGTACCGGGGCCAACGTCCTGACTTAC. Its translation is CGQGTGANVLTY.

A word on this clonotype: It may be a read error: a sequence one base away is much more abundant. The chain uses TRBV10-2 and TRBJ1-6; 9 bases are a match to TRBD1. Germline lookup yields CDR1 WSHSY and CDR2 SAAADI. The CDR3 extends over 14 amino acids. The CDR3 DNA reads TGCGCCGGCAGTGTGGGACAGGGTGCCTCGACCCTCCACTTT. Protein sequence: CAGSVGQGASTLHF.

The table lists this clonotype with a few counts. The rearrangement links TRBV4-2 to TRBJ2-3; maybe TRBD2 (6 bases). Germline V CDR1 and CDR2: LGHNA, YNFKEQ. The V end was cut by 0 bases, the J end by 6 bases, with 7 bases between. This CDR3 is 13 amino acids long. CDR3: CASSQDRGDTQYF. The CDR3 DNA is TGTGCCAGCAGCCAAGATCGGGGGGATACGCAGTATTTT.

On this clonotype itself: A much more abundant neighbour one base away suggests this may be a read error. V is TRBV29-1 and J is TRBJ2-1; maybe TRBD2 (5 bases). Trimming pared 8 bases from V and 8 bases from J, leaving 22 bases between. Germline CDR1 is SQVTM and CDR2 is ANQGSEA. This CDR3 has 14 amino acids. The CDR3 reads CSTLRGRFDHEQFF. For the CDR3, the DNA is TGCAGCACGTTGAGAGGGAGATTTGATCATGAGCAGTTCTTC.

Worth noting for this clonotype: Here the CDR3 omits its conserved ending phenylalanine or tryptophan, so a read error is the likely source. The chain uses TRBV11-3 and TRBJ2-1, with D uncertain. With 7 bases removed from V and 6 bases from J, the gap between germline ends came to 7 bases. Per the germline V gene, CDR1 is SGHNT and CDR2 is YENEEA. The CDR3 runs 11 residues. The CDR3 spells CASKTVNEQFY. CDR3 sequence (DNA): TGTGCCAGCAAAACAGTCAATGAGCAGTTCTAC.

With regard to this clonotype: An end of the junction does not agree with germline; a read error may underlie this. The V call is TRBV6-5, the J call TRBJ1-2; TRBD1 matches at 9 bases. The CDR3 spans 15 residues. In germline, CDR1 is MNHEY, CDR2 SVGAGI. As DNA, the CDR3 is TGTGCCCGCAGTTACTCGACAGGGGGTAACTATGGCTACACCTTC. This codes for CARSYSTGGNYGYTF.

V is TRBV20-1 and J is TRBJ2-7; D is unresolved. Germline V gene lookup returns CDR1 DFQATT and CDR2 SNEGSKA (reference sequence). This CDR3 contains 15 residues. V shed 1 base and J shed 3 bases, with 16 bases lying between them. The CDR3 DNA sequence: TGCAGTGCTAGAGGTGATTGGGTACACAGCTACGAGCAGTACTTC. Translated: CSARGDWVHSYEQYF.

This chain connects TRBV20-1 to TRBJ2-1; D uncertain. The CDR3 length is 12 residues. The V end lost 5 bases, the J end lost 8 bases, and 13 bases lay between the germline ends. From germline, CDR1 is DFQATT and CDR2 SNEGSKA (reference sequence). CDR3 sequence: CSAQPGIHEQFF. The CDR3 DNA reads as TGCAGTGCTCAACCTGGCATTCATGAGCAGTTCTTC.

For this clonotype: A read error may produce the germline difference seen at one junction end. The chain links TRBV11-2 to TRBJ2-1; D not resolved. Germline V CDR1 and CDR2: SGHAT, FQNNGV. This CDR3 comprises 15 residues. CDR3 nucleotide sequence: TGTGCCAGCAGTTTAGCAGGTAGCACGATCAATGAGCAGTTCTTC. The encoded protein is CASSLAGSTINEQFF.

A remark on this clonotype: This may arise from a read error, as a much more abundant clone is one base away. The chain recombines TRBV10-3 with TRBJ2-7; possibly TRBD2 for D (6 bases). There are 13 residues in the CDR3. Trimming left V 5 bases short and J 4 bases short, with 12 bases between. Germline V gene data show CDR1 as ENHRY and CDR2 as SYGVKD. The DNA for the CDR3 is TGTGCCATCAGTCCGGGAGTGAGGTACGAGCAGTACGTC. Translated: CAISPGVRYEQYV.

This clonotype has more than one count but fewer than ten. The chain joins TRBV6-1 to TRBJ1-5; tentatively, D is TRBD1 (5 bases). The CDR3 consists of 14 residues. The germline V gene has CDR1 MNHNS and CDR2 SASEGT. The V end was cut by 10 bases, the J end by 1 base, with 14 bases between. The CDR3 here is CATDFGGSNQPQHF. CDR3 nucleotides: TGTGCCACCGATTTTGGGGGGAGCAATCAGCCCCAGCATTTT.